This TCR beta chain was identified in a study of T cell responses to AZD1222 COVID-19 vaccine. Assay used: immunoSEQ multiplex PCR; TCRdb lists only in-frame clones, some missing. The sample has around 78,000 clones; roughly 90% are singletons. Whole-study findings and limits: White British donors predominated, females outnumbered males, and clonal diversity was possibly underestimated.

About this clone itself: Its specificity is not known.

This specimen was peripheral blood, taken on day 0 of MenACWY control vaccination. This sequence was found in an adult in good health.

This CDR3 reads CASSPGVASTDTQYF. CDR3 coding DNA: TGTGCCAGCAGCCCAGGAGTGGCGAGCACAGATACGCAGTATTTT. The V call is TRBV7-2, the J call TRBJ2-3, with D uncertain. The CDR3 is 15 amino acids. The germline V and J ends were trimmed by 5 bases and 0 bases, with 12 bases remaining between them. Germline CDR1 and CDR2: SGHTA and FQGNSA. Complete variable domain (other parts from reference TRBV7-2 and TRBJ2-3): GAGVSQSPSNKVTEKGKDVELRCDPISGHTALYWYRQSLGQGLEFLIYFQGNSAPDKSGLPSDRFSAERTGGSVSTLTIQRTQQEDSAVYLCASSPGVASTDTQYFGPGTRLTVL.